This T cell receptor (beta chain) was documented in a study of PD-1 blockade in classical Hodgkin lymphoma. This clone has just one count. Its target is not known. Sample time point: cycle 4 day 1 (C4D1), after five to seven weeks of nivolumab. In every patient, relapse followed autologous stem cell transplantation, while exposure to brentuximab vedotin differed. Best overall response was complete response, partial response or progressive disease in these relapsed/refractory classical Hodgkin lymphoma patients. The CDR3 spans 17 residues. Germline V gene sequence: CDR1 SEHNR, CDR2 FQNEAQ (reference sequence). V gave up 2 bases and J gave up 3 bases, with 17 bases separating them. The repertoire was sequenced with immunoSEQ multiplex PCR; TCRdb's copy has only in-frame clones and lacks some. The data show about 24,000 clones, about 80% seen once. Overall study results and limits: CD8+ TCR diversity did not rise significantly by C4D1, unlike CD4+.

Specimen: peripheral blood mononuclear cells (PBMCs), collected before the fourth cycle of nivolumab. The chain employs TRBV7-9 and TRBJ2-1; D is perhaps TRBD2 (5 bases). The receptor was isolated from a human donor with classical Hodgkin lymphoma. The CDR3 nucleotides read TGTGCCAGCAGCTTACCCCTAACAGCGGATTTCTACAATGAGCAGTTCTTC. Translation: CASSLPLTADFYNEQFF.